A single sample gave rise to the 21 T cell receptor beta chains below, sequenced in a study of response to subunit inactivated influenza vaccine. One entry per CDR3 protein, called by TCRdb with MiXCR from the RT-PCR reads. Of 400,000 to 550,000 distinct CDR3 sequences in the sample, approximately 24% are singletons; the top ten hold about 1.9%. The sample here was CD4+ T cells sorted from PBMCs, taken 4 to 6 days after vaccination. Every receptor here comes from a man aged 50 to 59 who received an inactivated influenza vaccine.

CDR3 nucleotide sequence: TGTGCCATCAGTGACGATCACAGGGGAGTTTCCTACGAGCAGTACTTC. Amino acids: CAISDDHRGVSYEQYF. The chain couples TRBV10-3 to TRBJ2-7; TRBD1 agrees at 7 bases. This CDR3 has 16 amino acids. The germline CDR1 and CDR2 sequences are ENHRY and SYGVKD. V shed 3 bases and J 1 base; nucleotides not matched to a gene: 9.

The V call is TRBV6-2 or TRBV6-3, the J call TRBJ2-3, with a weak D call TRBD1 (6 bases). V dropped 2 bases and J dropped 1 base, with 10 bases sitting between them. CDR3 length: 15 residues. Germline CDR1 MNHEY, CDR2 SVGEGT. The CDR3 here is CASSYGRTGTDTQYF. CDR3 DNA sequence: TGTGCCAGCAGTTACGGAAGGACAGGCACAGATACGCAGTATTTT.

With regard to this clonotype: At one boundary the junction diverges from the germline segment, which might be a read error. The CDR3 sequence is CAGSVSGTPYNEQFF. DNA of the CDR3: TGTGCCGGCAGCGTAAGCGGGACACCCTACAATGAGCAGTTCTTC. This chain connects TRBV9 to TRBJ2-1, with D possibly matching TRBD2 (7 bases). Germline assignment: CDR1 SGDLS and CDR2 YYNGEE. The CDR3 contains 15 residues.

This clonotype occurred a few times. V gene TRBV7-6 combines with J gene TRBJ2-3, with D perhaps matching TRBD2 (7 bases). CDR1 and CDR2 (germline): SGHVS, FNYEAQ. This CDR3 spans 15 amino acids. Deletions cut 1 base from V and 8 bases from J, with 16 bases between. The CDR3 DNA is TGTGCCAGCAGCTTAGAGGGGGGGGCAATAGTTACGCAGTATTTT. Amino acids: CASSLEGGAIVTQYF.

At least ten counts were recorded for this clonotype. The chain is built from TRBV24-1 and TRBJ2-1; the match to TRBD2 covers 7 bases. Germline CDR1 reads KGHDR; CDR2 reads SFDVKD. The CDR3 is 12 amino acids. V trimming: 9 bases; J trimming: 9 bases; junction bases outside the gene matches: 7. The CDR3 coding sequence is TGTGCCACCGGGGGGACTACATTTGAGCAGTTCTTC. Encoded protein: CATGGTTFEQFF.

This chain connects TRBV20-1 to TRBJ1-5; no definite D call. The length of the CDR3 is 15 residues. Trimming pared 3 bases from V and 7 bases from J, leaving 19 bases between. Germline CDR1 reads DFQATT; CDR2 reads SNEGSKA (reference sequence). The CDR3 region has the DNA TGCAGTGCTAGTTGGAAGGCCCCGACCGGCCAGCCCCAGCATTTT. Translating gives CSASWKAPTGQPQHF.

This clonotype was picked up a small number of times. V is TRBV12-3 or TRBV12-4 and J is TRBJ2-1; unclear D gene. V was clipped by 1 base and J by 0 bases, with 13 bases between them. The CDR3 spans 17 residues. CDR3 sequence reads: CASSLGSGKSSYNEQFF. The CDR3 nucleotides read TGTGCCAGCAGTTTAGGGAGTGGGAAGAGCTCCTACAATGAGCAGTTCTTC.

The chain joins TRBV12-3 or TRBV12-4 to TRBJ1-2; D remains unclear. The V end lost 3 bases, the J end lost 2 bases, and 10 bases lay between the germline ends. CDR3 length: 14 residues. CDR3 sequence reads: CASSLRITNYGYTF. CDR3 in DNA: TGTGCCAGCAGTTTGCGAATTACCAACTATGGCTACACCTTC.

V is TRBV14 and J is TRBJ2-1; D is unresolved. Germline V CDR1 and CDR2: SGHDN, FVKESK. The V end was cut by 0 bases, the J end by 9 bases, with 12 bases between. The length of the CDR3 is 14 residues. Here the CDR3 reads CASSQDLVVGEQFF. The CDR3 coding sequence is TGTGCCAGCAGCCAAGATCTGGTTGTAGGTGAGCAGTTCTTC. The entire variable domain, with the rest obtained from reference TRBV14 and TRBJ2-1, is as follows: EAGVTQFPSHSVIEKGQTVTLRCDPISGHDNLYWYRRVMGKEIKFLLHFVKESKQDESGMPNNRFLAERTGGTYSTLKVQPAELEDSGVYFCASSQDLVVGEQFFGPGTRLTVL.

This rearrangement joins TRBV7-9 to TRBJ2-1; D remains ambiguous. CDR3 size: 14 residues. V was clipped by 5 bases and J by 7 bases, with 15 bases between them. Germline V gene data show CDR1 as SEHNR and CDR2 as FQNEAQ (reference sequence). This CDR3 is CASSATTPGNEQFF. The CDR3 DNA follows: TGTGCCAGCAGCGCCACGACCCCCGGGAATGAGCAGTTCTTC.

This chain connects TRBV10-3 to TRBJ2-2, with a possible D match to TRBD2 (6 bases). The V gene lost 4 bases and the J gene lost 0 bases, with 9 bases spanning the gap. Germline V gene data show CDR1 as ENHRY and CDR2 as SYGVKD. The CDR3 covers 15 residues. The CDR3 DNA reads TGTGCCATCAGTGTACGGAGGGCGAACACCGGGGAGCTGTTTTTT. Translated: CAISVRRANTGELFF.

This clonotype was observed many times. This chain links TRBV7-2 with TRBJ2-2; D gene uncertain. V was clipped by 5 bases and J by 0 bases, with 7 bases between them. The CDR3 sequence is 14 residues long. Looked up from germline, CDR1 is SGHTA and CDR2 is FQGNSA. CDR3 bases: TGTGCCAGCAGCCTAACTACGAACACCGGGGAGCTGTTTTTT. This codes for CASSLTTNTGELFF.

The CDR3 loop reads CASTIGGSGGYTF. In DNA form, the CDR3 reads TGTGCCAGCACGATTGGGGGTTCTGGCGGCTACACCTTC. The chain recombines TRBV6-1 with TRBJ1-2; maybe TRBD1 (5 bases). Trimming shortened V by 7 bases and J by 8 bases, and 17 bases separated the two germline ends. The CDR3 has 13 amino acids. Looked up from germline, CDR1 is MNHNS and CDR2 is SASEGT.

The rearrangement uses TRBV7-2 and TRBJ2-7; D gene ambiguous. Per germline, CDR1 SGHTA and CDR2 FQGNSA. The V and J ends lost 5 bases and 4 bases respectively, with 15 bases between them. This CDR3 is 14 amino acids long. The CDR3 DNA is TGTGCCAGCAGCCAAAGGGCTGCAGCATACGAGCAGTACTTC. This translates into CASSQRAAAYEQYF.

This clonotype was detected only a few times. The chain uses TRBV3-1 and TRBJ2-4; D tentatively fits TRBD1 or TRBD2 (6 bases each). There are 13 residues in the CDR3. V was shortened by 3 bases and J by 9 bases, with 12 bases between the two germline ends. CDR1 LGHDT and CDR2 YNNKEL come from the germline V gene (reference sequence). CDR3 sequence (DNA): TGTGCCAGCAGCCAGGAGGGGGATGGCATTCAGTACTTC. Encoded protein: CASSQEGDGIQYF.

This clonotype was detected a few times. In nucleotides, the CDR3 is TGTGCCAGCAGCAAAGACAGGGCCGGGGAGCTGTTTTTT. It specifies CASSKDRAGELFF. The V gene is TRBV6-2 or TRBV6-3, the J gene TRBJ2-2; 7 nucleotides agree with TRBD1. Looked up from germline, CDR1 is MNHEY and CDR2 is SVGEGT. Germline trimming cut 6 bases from V and 6 bases from J; bases unmatched to any gene: 4. The CDR3 contains 13 residues.

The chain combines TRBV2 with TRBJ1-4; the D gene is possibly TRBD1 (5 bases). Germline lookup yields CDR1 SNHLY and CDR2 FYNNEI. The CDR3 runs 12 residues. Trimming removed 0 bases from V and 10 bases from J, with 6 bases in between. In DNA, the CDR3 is TGTGCCAGCAGTGAAGCGGGACGAAAACTGTTTTTT. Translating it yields CASSEAGRKLFF.

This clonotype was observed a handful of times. The CDR3 loop is CASSLAGGSDSPLHF. The CDR3 region has the DNA TGTGCCAGCTCACTCGCCGGGGGCTCTGATTCACCCCTCCACTTT. The rearrangement joins TRBV18 to TRBJ1-6; tentative D call: TRBD1 (6 bases). There are 15 residues in the CDR3. Germline V CDR1 and CDR2: KGHSH, LQKENI. V was shortened by 4 bases and J by 8 bases, with 15 bases between the two germline ends. The complete variable domain, with remaining parts taken from reference TRBV18 and TRBJ1-6, reads NAGVMQNPRHLVRRRGQEARLRCSPMKGHSHVYWYRQLPEEGLKFMVYLQKENIIDESGMPKERFSAEFPKEGPSILRIQQVVRGDSAAYFCASSLAGGSDSPLHFGNGTRLTVT.

CDR3 DNA: TGCGCCAGCAGCTTGGGGCTAGCGGGGGCGTCTAGCTCCTACGAGCAGTACTTC. Translated, it gives CASSLGLAGASSSYEQYF. The chain recombines TRBV5-1 with TRBJ2-7, with 10 bases matching TRBD2. Germline values: CDR1 SGHRS, CDR2 YFSETQ. V gave up 0 bases and J gave up 0 bases; unmatched junction bases: 9. This CDR3 has 18 amino acids. Complete variable domain (other parts from reference TRBV5-1 and TRBJ2-7): KAGVTQTPRYLIKTRGQQVTLSCSPISGHRSVSWYQQTPGQGLQFLFEYFSETQRNKGNFPGRFSGRQFSNSRSEMNVSTLELGDSALYLCASSLGLAGASSSYEQYFGPGTRLTVT.

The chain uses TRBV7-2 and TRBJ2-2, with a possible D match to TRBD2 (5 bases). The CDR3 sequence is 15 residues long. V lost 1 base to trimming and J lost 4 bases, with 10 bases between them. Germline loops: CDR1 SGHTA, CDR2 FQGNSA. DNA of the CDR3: TGTGCCAGCAGCTTAGTCGGGAAGAGCACCGGGGAGCTGTTTTTT. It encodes CASSLVGKSTGELFF.

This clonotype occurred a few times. CDR3 sequence reads: CASSLMPQGSLPYNEQFF. CDR3 DNA sequence: TGCGCCAGCAGCCTCATGCCCCAGGGGTCATTGCCCTACAATGAGCAGTTCTTC. The rearrangement links TRBV4-3 to TRBJ2-1; D is perhaps TRBD1 (6 bases). This CDR3 comprises 18 residues. Germline CDR1 reads LGHNA; CDR2 reads YSLEER. V lost 4 bases to trimming and J lost 2 bases, with 21 bases between them.